A single sample is the source of the 14 T cell receptor beta chains below, sequenced in a study of cytomegalovirus exposure and HLA in healthy donors. The primer mix had 60 Vbeta and 13 Jbeta primers. The assay was immunoSEQ multiplex PCR, and TCRdb's table has in-frame clones only and misses some. This sample has fewer than 130,000 clones, with around three quarters found just once. Sequencing was performed on PBMCs. The source of these receptors is a man in his fifties or sixties in good health and CMV-seropositive.

This clone appeared once. This chain uses TRBV19 with TRBJ1-2; 9 nucleotides line up with TRBD1. Germline CDR1 and CDR2: LNHDA and SQIVND (reference sequence). Losses at the gene ends were 1 base for V and 4 bases for J; bases not matched to a gene: 4. The CDR3 loop spans 15 amino acids. The CDR3 region is CASSIGTGDRYGYTF. As DNA, the CDR3 is TGTGCCAGTAGTATAGGGACAGGGGATCGCTATGGCTACACCTTC. Supplemented by reference TRBV19 and TRBJ1-2, the full variable domain reads DGGITQSPKYLFRKEGQNVTLSCEQNLNHDAMYWYRQDPGQGLRLIYYSQIVNDFQKGDIAEGYSVSREKKESFPLTVTSAQKNPTAFYLCASSIGTGDRYGYTFGSGTRLTVV.

The chain employs TRBV9 and TRBJ1-2, with D possibly matching TRBD1 (6 bases). The germline V gene encodes CDR1 SGDLS and CDR2 YYNGEE. The CDR3 is 17 amino acids. The ends were cut back, 4 bases at V and 0 bases at J, with 19 bases in the middle. CDR3 coding DNA: TGTGCCAGCAGCCGAGGGGGGACGGGGGGTACTAACTATGGCTACACCTTC. It codes for CASSRGGTGGTNYGYTF.

CDR3 DNA: TGTGCCAGCAGCCAAGGAGCTAGCGGGGGGGACACCGGGGAGCTGTTTTTT. Translation: CASSQGASGGDTGELFF. The chain couples TRBV14 to TRBJ2-2, with 12 bases that match TRBD2. The germline CDR1 and CDR2 sequences are SGHDN and FVKESK. V shed 1 base, J shed 3 bases, and the junction held 3 bases outside the gene matches. The length of the CDR3 is 17 residues.

The chain is built from TRBV25-1 and TRBJ1-1; D remains unclear. This CDR3 has 13 amino acids. Looked up from germline, CDR1 is MGHDK and CDR2 is SYGVNS. Trimming took 0 bases from V and 10 from J, leaving 12 bases between them. This CDR3 reads CASSEYQREGAFF. DNA for the CDR3: TGTGCCAGCAGTGAATATCAGCGGGAGGGAGCTTTCTTT.

The rearrangement joins TRBV7-2 to TRBJ2-1; possible D gene TRBD2, 5 bases. The CDR3 is 13 residues long. Germline CDR1 SGHTA, CDR2 FQGNSA. V lost 5 bases, J lost 6 bases, and 11 bases lay in between. Here the CDR3 reads CASSRRAGNEQFF. The CDR3 DNA is TGTGCCAGCAGCCGCCGGGCGGGCAATGAGCAGTTCTTC.

The rearrangement joins TRBV2 to TRBJ2-1; TRBD1 matches 11 bases. J was trimmed by 5 bases and V by 11 bases; bases with no gene match: 8. The CDR3 spans 14 residues. Germline V CDR1 and CDR2: SNHLY, FYNNEI. In DNA form, the CDR3 reads TGTGCCGCCAAGGACAGGGGGCTCGACAATGAGCAGTTCTTC. Translated: CAAKDRGLDNEQFF.

The table lists this clone with a few counts. The chain combines TRBV27 with TRBJ2-7; maybe TRBD2 (5 bases). The length of the CDR3 is 15 residues. Germline V lookup: CDR1 MNHEY, CDR2 SMNVEV (reference sequence). V shed 6 bases and J shed 3 bases, with 18 bases lying between them. CDR3: CASSEALGSYYEQYF. For the CDR3, the DNA is TGTGCCAGCAGCGAAGCACTAGGAAGTTACTACGAGCAGTACTTC.

The chain joins TRBV2 to TRBJ2-7; D might be TRBD1 (6 bases). Trimming removed 3 bases at V and 3 bases at J, with 6 bases between. Germline lookup yields CDR1 SNHLY and CDR2 FYNNEI. The CDR3 consists of 12 residues. The CDR3 coding sequence is TGTGCCAGCAGTGACAGGGGCTACGAGCAGTACTTC. Its protein product is CASSDRGYEQYF.

This clone was observed once. The chain joins TRBV5-1 to TRBJ2-5; the match to TRBD1 covers 8 bases. The J call may be in error: the DNA end matches TRBJ2-7 better. CDR1 SGHRS and CDR2 YFSETQ come from the germline V gene. This CDR3 region has 15 residues. This CDR3 reads CASSEISTGVSEQYF. CDR3 in DNA: TGCGCCAGCAGCGAAATTTCGACAGGGGTAAGCGAGCAGTACTTC.

This sequence joins TRBV5-1 and TRBJ1-1, with 9 bases identical to TRBD1. V lost 5 bases and J lost 6; bases outside the gene matches: 14. CDR1 SGHRS and CDR2 YFSETQ come from the germline V gene. The CDR3 contains 16 residues. The CDR3 loop is CASRRTGDSSNAEAFF. CDR3 sequence (DNA): TGCGCCAGCAGGCGGACAGGGGATAGTTCTAACGCTGAAGCTTTCTTT.

The genes are TRBV6-1 and TRBJ1-2; TRBD1 aligns across 9 bases. Germline-derived CDR1 and CDR2 are MNHNS and SASEGT. J lost 8 bases, V lost 3 bases, and 10 bases had no gene match. This CDR3 is 15 amino acids long. The DNA for the CDR3 is TGTGCCAGCAGTGAGATCAACAGGGGGCGAGGCGGCTACACCTTC. As protein: CASSEINRGRGGYTF.

The rearrangement joins TRBV19 to TRBJ2-5; a weak D match, TRBD1 (6 bases). The DNA end favors TRBJ2-7, so the J call may be wrong. The CDR3 sequence is 11 residues long. Germline values: CDR1 LNHDA, CDR2 SQIVND (reference sequence). In DNA, the CDR3 is TGTGCCAGTGGACAGAACTACGAGCAGTACTTC. Its translation: CASGQNYEQYF.

The rearrangement uses TRBV5-5 and TRBJ1-5; TRBD1 agrees at 9 bases. The CDR3 runs to 18 residues. V lost 3 bases and J lost 2; bases outside the gene matches: 12. CDR1 is SGHKS and CDR2 is YYEKEE in the germline V gene (reference sequence). CDR3 DNA: TGTGCCAGCAGCTCTTCTCGGACAGGGGATCTACGCAATCAGCCCCAGCATTTT. Its translation is CASSSSRTGDLRNQPQHF.

This clone was seen once. The chain recombines TRBV5-1 with TRBJ1-1; D gene uncertain. The CDR3 is 13 residues long. Trimming cost V 2 bases and J 3 bases, with 8 bases left between them. Germline V gene data show CDR1 as SGHRS and CDR2 as YFSETQ. CDR3 nucleotides: TGCGCCAGCAGCTTCAGTTCTGACACTGAAGCTTTCTTT. This codes for CASSFSSDTEAFF. Full variable domain (remainder filled in from reference TRBV5-1 and TRBJ1-1): KAGVTQTPRYLIKTRGQQVTLSCSPISGHRSVSWYQQTPGQGLQFLFEYFSETQRNKGNFPGRFSGRQFSNSRSEMNVSTLELGDSALYLCASSFSSDTEAFFGQGTRLTVV.